A selection of T cell receptor beta chains follows, all from one sample in a study of cytomegalovirus exposure and HLA in healthy donors. Repertoires were generated with immunoSEQ multiplex PCR, while TCRdb's copy carries only in-frame clones and drops some. The table has about 140,000 clones, approximately 61% seen once. What was sequenced was PBMCs. These receptor sequences come from a woman between 40 and 50 years old in good health and CMV-seronegative. The CDR3 runs from the conserved cysteine through the conserved F or W. Fields, in order: J gene, clone size, V gene, D gene, CDR3 protein, CDR3 DNA. D genes are given only for firm matches. The size entry is marked missing in some rows and otherwise reads once, few, many or a size class.

TRBJ1-5 | NA | TRBV18 | TRBD1 | CASSPGQGMDQPQHF | TGTGCCAGCTCACCAGGACAGGGGATGGATCAGCCCCAGCATTTT
TRBJ2-7 | NA | TRBV29-1 | TRBD2 | CSILLAGASYEQYF | TGCAGCATATTACTAGCGGGGGCTTCCTACGAGCAGTACTTC
TRBJ2-1 | NA | TRBV7-5 | NA | CVRSLRTSEYNEQFF | TGTGTCAGAAGCCTCCGGACTAGCGAATACAATGAGCAGTTCTTC
TRBJ1-4 | NA | TRBV25-1 | NA | CASSEWAGGTNEKLFF | TGTGCCAGCAGTGAATGGGCTGGAGGAACTAATGAAAAACTGTTTTTT
TRBJ1-1 | NA | TRBV7-9 | NA | CASSHPPGKMNTEAFF | TGTGCCAGCAGCCACCCCCCGGGAAAAATGAACACTGAAGCTTTCTTT
TRBJ2-2 | NA | TRBV4-3 | NA | CASSQAGNTGELFF | TGCGCCAGCAGCCAAGCGGGGAACACCGGGGAGCTGTTTTTT
TRBJ1-2 | NA | TRBV19 | NA | CASIRAPGYGYTF | TGTGCCAGTATAAGAGCGCCTGGCTATGGCTACACCTTC
TRBJ2-7 | NA | TRBV6-5 | NA | CASSYNRVYEQYF | TGTGCCAGCAGTTACAACAGGGTGTACGAGCAGTACTTC
TRBJ2-7 | NA | TRBV5-6 | NA | CASSLDRVRDEQYF | TGTGCCAGCAGCTTGGACAGGGTAAGAGACGAGCAGTACTTC
TRBJ1-1 | NA | TRBV6-1 | TRBD1 | CASSENRGTEAFF | TGTGCCAGCAGTGAAAACAGGGGCACTGAAGCTTTCTTT
TRBJ2-1 | once | TRBV5-1 | NA | CASSFPSGSSYNEQFF | TGCGCCAGCAGCTTCCCCAGCGGGTCCTCCTACAATGAGCAGTTCTTC
TRBJ1-6 | NA | TRBV10-3 | NA | CAISEARDPSSYNSPLHF | TGTGCCATCAGTGAGGCCCGAGATCCTAGCTCCTATAATTCACCCCTCCACTTT
TRBJ2-5 | NA | TRBV5-1 | TRBD2 | CASSLAGGGVQETQYF | TGCGCCAGCAGCTTGGCGGGCGGGGGGGTCCAAGAGACCCAGTACTTC
TRBJ1-1 | NA | TRBV9 | NA | CASSVSGRGKGAEAFF | TGTGCCAGCAGCGTCTCAGGGAGGGGGAAAGGGGCTGAAGCTTTCTTT
TRBJ2-1 | NA | TRBV15 | TRBD2 | CATSRDGGGVRGYNEQFF | TGTGCCACCAGCAGAGACGGCGGGGGAGTGAGAGGCTACAATGAGCAGTTCTTC
TRBJ2-1 | NA | TRBV7-3 | TRBD1 | CASSLARTGTGGEQFF | TGTGCCAGCAGCTTAGCCCGTACCGGGACAGGGGGCGAGCAGTTCTTC
TRBJ2-4 | NA | TRBV11-2 | NA | CASRSLSGVKNIQYF | TGTGCCAGCAGGTCCCTCTCAGGGGTTAAAAACATTCAGTACTTC
TRBJ1-1 | NA | TRBV4-1 | NA | CASSPIPRARAPEAFF | TGCGCCAGCAGCCCCATCCCCCGAGCGAGGGCGCCTGAAGCTTTCTTT
TRBJ2-2 | NA | TRBV28 | NA | CASSLGRANTGELFF | TGTGCCAGCAGTTTAGGCAGGGCGAACACCGGGGAGCTGTTTTTT
TRBJ1-5 | NA | TRBV10-3 | TRBD1 | CAISETKPNVGQVDQPQHF | TGTGCCATCAGTGAGACGAAGCCGAATGTGGGACAGGTAGATCAGCCCCAGCATTTT
TRBJ2-3 | NA | TRBV5-4 | TRBD2 | CAISGGTDPSGTDTQYF | TGTGCCATCAGCGGGGGCACAGATCCTTCCGGCACAGATACGCAGTATTTT
TRBJ1-3 | few | TRBV5-6 | NA | CASGAGVSSGNTIYF | TGTGCCAGCGGCGCGGGGGTAAGCTCTGGAAACACCATATATTTT
TRBJ2-2 | few | TRBV9 | TRBD2 | CATGTSFAGELFF | TGTGCCACAGGGACTAGCTTTGCCGGGGAGCTGTTTTTT
TRBJ2-5 | NA | TRBV5-1 | NA | CASSLDGGMETQYF | TGCGCCAGCAGCTTGGACGGGGGAATGGAGACCCAGTACTTC
TRBJ2-7 | NA | TRBV10-3 | TRBD2 | CAISDLNSGVYEQYF | TGTGCCATCAGTGATTTGAATAGCGGGGTTTACGAGCAGTACTTC
TRBJ1-3 | few | TRBV6-5 | NA | CASSYSLGQGNTIYF | TGTGCCAGCAGTTACTCCCTAGGACAGGGAAACACCATATATTTT
TRBJ1-1 | NA | TRBV18 | NA | CASSLGGGNTEAFF | TGTGCCAGCTCACTCGGGGGGGGTAACACTGAAGCTTTCTTT
TRBJ1-1 | NA | TRBV7-3 | NA | CASSPGLMNTEAFF | TGTGCCAGCAGCCCGGGACTCATGAACACTGAAGCTTTCTTT
TRBJ2-7 | NA | TRBV7-6 | TRBD2 | CASRGGVDEQYF | TGTGCCAGCAGGGGGGGGGTAGACGAGCAGTACTTC